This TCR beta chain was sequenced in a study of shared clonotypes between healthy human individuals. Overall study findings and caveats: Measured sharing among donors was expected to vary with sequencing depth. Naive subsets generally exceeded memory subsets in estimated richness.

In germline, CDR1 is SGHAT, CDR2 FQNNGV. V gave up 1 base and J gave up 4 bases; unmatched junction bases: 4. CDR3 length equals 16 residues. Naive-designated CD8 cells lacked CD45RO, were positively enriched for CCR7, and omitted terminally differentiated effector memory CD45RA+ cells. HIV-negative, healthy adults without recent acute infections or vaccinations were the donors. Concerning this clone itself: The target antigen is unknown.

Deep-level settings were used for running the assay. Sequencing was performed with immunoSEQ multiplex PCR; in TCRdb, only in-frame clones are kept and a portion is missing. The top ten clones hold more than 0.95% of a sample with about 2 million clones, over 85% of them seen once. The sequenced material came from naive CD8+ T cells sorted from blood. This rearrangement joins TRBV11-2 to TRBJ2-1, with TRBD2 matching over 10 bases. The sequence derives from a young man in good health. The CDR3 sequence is CASSLVGTSVYNEQFF. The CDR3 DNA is TGTGCCAGCAGCTTAGTCGGGACTAGCGTATACAATGAGCAGTTCTTC.